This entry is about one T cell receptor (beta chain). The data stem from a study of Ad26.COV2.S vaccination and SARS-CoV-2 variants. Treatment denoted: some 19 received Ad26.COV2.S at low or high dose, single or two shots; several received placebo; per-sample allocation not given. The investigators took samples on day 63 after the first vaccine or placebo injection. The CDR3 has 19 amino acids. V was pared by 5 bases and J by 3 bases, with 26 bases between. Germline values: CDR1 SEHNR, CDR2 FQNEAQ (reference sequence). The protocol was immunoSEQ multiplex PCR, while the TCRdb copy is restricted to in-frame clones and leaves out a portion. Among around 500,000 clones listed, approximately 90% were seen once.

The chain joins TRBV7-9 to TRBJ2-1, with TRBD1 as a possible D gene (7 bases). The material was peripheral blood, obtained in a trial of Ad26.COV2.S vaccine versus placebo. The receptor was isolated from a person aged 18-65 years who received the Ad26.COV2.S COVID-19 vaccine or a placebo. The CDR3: CASSPMGQIRGVFYNEQFF. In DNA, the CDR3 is TGTGCCAGCAGCCCAATGGGCCAGATCAGGGGGGTGTTCTACAATGAGCAGTTCTTC.